The text below deals with one T cell receptor beta chain. The sample comes from a study of T cell clones after liver transplantation. Across the study: A pre-transplant mixed lymphocyte reaction with TCRbeta sequencing defined graft-donor-reactive clones followed in post-transplant blood. Samples came pre-transplant, pre-randomization before withdrawal, and post-randomization after withdrawal ended.

V lost 6 bases and J lost 5, with 11 bases in between. The CDR3 consists of 12 residues. The germline CDR1 and CDR2 sequences are SGHAT and FQNNGV. Data came from immunoSEQ multiplex PCR; TCRdb stores just in-frame clones and leaves some out. Counted here are tens of thousands of clones, about two thirds occurring once; the ten biggest clones make up 15%. This receptor was identified in a human donor who received a liver transplant. The sample here was CD4+ T cells from blood, taken before liver transplant. The rearrangement links TRBV11-2 to TRBJ2-7; maybe TRBD2 (5 bases). DNA of the CDR3: TGTGCCAGCAGACCCCCGGGGAACGAGCAGTACTTC. It codes for CASRPPGNEQYF. The full variable domain, rest sourced from reference TRBV11-2 and TRBJ2-7, is EAGVAQSPRYKIIEKRQSVAFWCNPISGHATLYWYQQILGQGPKLLIQFQNNGVVDDSQLPKDRFSAERLKGVDSTLKIQPAKLEDSAVYLCASRPPGNEQYFGPGTRLTVT.